This T cell receptor beta chain was obtained from a study of T cells in Graves' hyperthyroidism and ophthalmopathy. Study details: Blood was drawn when the patient was first diagnosed and still untreated.

RNA transcripts yielded amplified TCR beta CDR3 regions. When the TCR CDR3 underwent first-round RT-PCR, the HTBI primer set was used. TCRdb reanalysed the multiplex PCR reads using MiXCR and keeps one entry per CDR3 protein. The sample has around 520,000 distinct CDR3 sequences; 24% are singletons. Trimming cost V 5 bases and J 7 bases, with 11 bases left between them. The CDR3 consists of 12 residues. Looked up from germline, CDR1 is SGHVS and CDR2 is FQNEAQ. The study, taken as a whole, reports: Most thyroid clonotypes expanded above 0.001 appeared in blood too. Ophthalmopathy stood apart from stable hyperthyroidism in a 13 V-J model.

Diagnoses were established using clinical symptoms, serum thyroxine and TRAb, thyroid ultrasound and orbital computed tomography. Points on this clonotype: As yet, its antigen is unknown.

V gene TRBV7-8 combines with J gene TRBJ1-1, with D unresolved. The sequence was collected from a woman in her thirties with Graves' ophthalmopathy. The sample taken for sequencing was blood. Here the CDR3 reads CASSIGDYEAFF. The CDR3 DNA reads as TGTGCCAGCAGCATCGGCGACTATGAAGCTTTCTTT.